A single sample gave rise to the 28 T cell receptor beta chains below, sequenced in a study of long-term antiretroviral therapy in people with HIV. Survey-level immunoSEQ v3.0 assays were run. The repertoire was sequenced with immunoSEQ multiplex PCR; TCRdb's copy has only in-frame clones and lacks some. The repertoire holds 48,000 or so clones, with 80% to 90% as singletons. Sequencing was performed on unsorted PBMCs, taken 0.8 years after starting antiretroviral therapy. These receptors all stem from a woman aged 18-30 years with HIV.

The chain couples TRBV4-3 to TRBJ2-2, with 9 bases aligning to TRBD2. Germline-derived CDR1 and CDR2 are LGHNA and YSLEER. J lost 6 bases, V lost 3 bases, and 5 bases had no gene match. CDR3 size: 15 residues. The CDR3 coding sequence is TGCGCCAGCAGCCACCGTAGCGGGAGCGCCGGGGAGCTGTTTTTT. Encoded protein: CASSHRSGSAGELFF.

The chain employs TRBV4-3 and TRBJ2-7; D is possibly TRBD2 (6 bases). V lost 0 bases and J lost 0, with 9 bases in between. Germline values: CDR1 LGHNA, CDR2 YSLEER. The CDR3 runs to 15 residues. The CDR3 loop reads CASSQEGSGSYEQYF. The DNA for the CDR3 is TGCGCCAGCAGCCAAGAAGGTAGCGGCTCCTACGAGCAGTACTTC.

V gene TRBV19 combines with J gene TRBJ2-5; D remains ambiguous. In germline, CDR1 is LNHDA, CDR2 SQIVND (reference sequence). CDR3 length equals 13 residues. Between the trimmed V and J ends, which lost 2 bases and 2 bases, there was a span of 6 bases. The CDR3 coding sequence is TGTGCCAGTAGTATACAGTCGCAAGAGACCCAGTACTTC. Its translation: CASSIQSQETQYF.

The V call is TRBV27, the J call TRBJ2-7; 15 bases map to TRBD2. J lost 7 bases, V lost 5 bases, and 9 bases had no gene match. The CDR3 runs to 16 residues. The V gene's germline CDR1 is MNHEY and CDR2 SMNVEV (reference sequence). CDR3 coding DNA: TGTGCCAGCAGTCCTCGGACTAGCGGGAGGGTCGCAGAGCAGTACTTC. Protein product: CASSPRTSGRVAEQYF.

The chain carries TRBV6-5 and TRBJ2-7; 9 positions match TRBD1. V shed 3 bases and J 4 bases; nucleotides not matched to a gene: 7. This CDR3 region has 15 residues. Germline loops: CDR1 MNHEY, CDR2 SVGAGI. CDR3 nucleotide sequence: TGTGCCAGCAGTTATGAGGGACAGGGTCTATACGAGCAGTACTTC. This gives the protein CASSYEGQGLYEQYF.

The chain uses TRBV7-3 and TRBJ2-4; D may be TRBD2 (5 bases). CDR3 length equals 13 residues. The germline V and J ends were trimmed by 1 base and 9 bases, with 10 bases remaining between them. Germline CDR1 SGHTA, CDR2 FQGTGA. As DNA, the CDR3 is TGTGCCAGCAGCTTAAGTAACGAGGGCATTCAGTACTTC. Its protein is CASSLSNEGIQYF.

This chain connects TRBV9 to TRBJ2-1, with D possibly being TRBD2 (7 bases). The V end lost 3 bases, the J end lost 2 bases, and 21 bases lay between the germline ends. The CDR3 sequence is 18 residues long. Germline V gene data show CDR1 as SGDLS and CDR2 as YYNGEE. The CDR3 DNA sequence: TGTGCCAGCAGCGCCAATCCACAGGGAGGGACACCCTACAATGAGCAGTTCTTC. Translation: CASSANPQGGTPYNEQFF.

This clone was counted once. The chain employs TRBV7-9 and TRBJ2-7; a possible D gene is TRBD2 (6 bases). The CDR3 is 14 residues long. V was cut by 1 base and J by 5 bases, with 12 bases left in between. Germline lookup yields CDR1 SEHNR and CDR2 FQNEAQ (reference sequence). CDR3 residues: CASSLVTGDHEQYF. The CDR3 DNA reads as TGTGCCAGCAGCTTAGTCACGGGGGACCACGAGCAGTACTTC.

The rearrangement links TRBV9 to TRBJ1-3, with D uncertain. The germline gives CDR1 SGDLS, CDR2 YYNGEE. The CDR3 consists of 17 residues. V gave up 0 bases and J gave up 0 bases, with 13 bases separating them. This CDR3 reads CASSVEIGPSSGNTIYF. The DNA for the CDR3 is TGTGCCAGCAGCGTAGAAATTGGCCCGAGCTCTGGAAACACCATATATTTT.

The chain's CDR3 is CASSYFSPRGNTEAFF. CDR3 DNA: TGTGCCAGCAGTTACTTTAGTCCCCGGGGGAACACTGAAGCTTTCTTT. The chain recombines TRBV6-5 with TRBJ1-1; D gene unclear. In germline, CDR1 is MNHEY, CDR2 SVGAGI. The V and J ends lost 1 base and 1 base respectively, with 13 bases between them. This CDR3 is built from 16 residues.

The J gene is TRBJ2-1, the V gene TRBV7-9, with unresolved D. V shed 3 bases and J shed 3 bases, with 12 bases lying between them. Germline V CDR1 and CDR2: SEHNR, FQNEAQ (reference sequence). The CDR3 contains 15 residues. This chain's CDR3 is CASSFPGGVYNEQFF. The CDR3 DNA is TGTGCCAGCAGCTTTCCGGGCGGCGTCTACAATGAGCAGTTCTTC.

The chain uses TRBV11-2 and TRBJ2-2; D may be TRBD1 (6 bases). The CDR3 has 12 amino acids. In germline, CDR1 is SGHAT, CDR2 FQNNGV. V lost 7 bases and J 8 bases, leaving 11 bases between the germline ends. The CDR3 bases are TGTGCCAGCACCCTGGGGGCAGGGGAGCTGTTTTTT. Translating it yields CASTLGAGELFF.

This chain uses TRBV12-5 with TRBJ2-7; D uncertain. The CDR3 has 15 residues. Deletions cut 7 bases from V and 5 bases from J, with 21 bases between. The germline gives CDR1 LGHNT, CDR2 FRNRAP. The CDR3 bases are TGTGCTAGTGACCCCCGTCGAAGTAAGCACCACGAGCAGTACTTC. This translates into CASDPRRSKHHEQYF.

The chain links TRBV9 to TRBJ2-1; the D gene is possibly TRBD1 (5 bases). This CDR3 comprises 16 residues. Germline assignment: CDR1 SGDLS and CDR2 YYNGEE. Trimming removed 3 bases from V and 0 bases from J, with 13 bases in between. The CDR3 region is CASSGTPTSSYNEQFF. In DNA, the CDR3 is TGTGCCAGCAGCGGGACACCAACAAGCTCCTACAATGAGCAGTTCTTC.

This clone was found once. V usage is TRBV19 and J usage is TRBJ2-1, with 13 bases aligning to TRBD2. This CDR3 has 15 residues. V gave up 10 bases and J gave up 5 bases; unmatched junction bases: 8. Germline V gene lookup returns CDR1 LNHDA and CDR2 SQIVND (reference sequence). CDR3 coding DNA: TGTGCCACCACTACCGGGACTAGCGGGGACAATGAGCAGTTCTTC. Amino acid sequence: CATTTGTSGDNEQFF.

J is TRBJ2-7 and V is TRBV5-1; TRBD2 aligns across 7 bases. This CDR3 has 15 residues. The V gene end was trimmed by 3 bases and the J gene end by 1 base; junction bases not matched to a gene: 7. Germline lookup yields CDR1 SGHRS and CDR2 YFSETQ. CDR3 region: CASSSLAGDSYEQYF. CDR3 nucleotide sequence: TGCGCCAGCAGCTCGCTGGCGGGGGATTCCTACGAGCAGTACTTC.

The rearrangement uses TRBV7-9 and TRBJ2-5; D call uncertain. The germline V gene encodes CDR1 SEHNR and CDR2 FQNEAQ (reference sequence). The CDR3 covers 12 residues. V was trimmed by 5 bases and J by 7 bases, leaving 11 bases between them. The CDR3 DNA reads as TGTGCCAGCAGCCCCTCCCCGGGGACCCAGTACTTC. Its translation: CASSPSPGTQYF.

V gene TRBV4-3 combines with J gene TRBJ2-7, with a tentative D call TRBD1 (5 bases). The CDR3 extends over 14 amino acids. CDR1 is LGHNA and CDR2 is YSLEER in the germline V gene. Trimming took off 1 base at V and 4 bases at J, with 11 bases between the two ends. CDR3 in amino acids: CASSQVPREYEQYF. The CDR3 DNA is TGCGCCAGCAGCCAAGTACCCAGGGAATACGAGCAGTACTTC.

This chain's CDR3 is CASSTRGAVSYEQYF. CDR3 nucleotides: TGTGCCAGTAGTACCCGGGGGGCAGTGTCCTACGAGCAGTACTTC. The V call is TRBV19, the J call TRBJ2-7; TRBD2 might be the D (7 bases). Trimming removed 4 bases from V and 1 base from J, with 14 bases in between. The CDR3 contains 15 residues. Germline assignment: CDR1 LNHDA and CDR2 SQIVND (reference sequence).

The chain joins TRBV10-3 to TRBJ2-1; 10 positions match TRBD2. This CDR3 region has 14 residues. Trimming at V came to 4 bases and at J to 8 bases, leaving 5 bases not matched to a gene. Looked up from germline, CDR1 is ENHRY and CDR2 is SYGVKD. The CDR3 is CAISGLAGVHEQFF. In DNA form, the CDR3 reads TGTGCCATCAGTGGGCTAGCGGGAGTCCATGAGCAGTTCTTC.

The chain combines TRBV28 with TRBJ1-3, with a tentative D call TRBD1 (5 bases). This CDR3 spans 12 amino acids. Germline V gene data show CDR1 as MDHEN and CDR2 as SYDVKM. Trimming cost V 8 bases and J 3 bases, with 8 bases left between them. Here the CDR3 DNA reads TGTGCCAGCGGGGGGGGTGGAAACACCATATATTTT. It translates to CASGGGGNTIYF. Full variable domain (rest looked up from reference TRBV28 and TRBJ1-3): DVKVTQSSRYLVKRTGEKVFLECVQDMDHENMFWYRQDPGLGLRLIYFSYDVKMKEKGDIPEGYSVSREKKERFSLILESASTNQTSMYLCASGGGGNTIYFGEGSWLTVV.

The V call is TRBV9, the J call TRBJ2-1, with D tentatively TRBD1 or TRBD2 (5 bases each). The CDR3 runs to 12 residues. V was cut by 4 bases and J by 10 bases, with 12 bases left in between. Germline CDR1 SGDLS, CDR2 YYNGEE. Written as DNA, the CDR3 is TGTGCCAGCAGCCCCCCGGGGCGGGAGCAGTTCTTC. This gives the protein CASSPPGREQFF.

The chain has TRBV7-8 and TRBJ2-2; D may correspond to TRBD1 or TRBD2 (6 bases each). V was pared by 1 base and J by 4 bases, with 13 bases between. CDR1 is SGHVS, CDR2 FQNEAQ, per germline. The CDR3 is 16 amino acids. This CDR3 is CASSLGRGAVTGELFF. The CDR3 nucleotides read TGTGCCAGCAGCTTAGGAAGGGGGGCGGTCACCGGGGAGCTGTTTTTT. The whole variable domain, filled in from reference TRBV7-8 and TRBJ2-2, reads GAGVSQSPRYKVAKRGQDVALRCDPISGHVSLFWYQQALGQGPEFLTYFQNEAQLDKSGLPSDRFFAERPEGSVSTLKIQRTQQEDSAVYLCASSLGRGAVTGELFFGEGSRLTVL.

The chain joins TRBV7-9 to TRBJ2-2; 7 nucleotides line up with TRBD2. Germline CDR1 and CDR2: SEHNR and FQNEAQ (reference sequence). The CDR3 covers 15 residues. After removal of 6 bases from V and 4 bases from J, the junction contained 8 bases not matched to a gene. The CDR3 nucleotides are TGTGCCAGCAGACATACGGGAGGCGGCACCGGGGAGCTGTTTTTT. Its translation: CASRHTGGGTGELFF.

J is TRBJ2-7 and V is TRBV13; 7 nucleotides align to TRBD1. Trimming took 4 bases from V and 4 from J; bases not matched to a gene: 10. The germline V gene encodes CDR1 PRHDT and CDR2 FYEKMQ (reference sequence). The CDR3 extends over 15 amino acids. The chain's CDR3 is CASSSDRVIGYEQYF. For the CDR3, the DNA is TGTGCCAGCAGCTCCGACAGGGTAATTGGGTACGAGCAGTACTTC.

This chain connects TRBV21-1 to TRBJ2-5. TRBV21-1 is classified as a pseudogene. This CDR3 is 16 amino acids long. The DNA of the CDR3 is TGTGCCAGCAGCAAAAAACTTGGCAGTTCACAAGAGACCCAGTACTTC. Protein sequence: CASSKKLGSSQETQYF.

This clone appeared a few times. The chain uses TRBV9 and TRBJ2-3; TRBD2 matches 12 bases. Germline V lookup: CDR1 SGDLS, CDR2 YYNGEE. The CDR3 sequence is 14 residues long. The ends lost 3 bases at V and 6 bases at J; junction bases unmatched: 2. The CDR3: CASSAGLAGDTQYF. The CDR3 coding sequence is TGTGCCAGCAGCGCCGGACTAGCGGGGGATACGCAGTATTTT.

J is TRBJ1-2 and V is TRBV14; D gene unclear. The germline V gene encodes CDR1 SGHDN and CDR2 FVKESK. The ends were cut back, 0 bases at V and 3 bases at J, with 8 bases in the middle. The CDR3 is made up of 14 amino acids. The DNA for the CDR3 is TGTGCCAGCAGCCAAGAAGGAGGGTACTATGGCTACACCTTC. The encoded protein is CASSQEGGYYGYTF.